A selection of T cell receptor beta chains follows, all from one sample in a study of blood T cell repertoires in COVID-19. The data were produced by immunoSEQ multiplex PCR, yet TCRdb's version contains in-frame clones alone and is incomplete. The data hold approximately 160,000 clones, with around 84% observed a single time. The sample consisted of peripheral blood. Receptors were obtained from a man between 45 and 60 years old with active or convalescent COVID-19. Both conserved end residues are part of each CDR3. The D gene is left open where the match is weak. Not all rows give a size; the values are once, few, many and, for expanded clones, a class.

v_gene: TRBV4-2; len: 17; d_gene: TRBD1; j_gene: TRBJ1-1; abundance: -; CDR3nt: TGTGCCAGCAGCCGACGGAGCTCAAGTACAGGGGGCACTGAAGCTTTCTTT; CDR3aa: CASSRRSSSTGGTEAFF
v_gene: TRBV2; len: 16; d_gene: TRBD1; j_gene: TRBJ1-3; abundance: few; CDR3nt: TGTGCCAGCAGTAGACAGGGGCGCCACTCTGGAAACACCATATATTTT; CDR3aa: CASSRQGRHSGNTIYF
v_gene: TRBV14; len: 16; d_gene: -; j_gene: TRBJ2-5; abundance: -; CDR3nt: TGTGCCAGCAGCCAAGTGGGAGGACACGCGAAAGAGACCCAGTACTTC; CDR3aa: CASSQVGGHAKETQYF
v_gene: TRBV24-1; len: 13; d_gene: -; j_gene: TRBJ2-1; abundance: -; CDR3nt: TGTGCCACCAGTGGACTAGATTTGAATGAGCAGTTCTTC; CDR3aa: CATSGLDLNEQFF
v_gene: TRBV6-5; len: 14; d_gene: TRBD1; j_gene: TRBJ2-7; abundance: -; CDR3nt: TGTGCCAGCAGTACGACAGGGGGCATATACGAGCAGTACTTC; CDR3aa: CASSTTGGIYEQYF
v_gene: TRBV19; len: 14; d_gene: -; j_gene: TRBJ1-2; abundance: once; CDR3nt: TGTGCCAGTAGTATAGTCAACAGCAACTATGGCTACACCTTC; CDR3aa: CASSIVNSNYGYTF
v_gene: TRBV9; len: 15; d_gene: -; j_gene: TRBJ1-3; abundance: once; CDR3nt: TGTGCCAGCAGCGTAGAGCCCGCTCTAGGAAACACCATATATTTT; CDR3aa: CASSVEPALGNTIYF
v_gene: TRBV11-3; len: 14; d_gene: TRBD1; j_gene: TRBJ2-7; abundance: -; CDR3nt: TGTGCCAGCAGTTCTCCCGGGACAGGCTACGAGCAGTACTTC; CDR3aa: CASSSPGTGYEQYF
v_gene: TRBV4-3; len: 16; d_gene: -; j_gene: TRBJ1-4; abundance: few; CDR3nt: TGCGCCAGCAGCCAAGATGCGGTTTCAGCTAATGAAAAACTGTTTTTT; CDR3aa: CASSQDAVSANEKLFF
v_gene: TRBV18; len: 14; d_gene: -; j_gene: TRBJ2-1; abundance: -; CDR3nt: TGTGCCAGCTCACCCCTAGTTTCCCAAAATGAGCAGTTCTTC; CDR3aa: CASSPLVSQNEQFF
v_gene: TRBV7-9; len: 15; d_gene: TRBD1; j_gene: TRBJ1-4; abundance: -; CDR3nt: TGTGCCAGCAGCGATGACAGGGGGCTGTTGAAAAAACTGTTTTTT; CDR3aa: CASSDDRGLLKKLFF
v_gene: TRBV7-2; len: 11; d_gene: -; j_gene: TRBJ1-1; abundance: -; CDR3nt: TGTGCCAGCAGAGGGGGCACTGAAGCTTTCTTT; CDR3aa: CASRGGTEAFF
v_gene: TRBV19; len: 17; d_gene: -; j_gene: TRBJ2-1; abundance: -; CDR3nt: TGTGCCAGTAGCATCCAGGGGATTCGTTTAGGATACAATGAGCAGTTCTTC; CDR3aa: CASSIQGIRLGYNEQFF
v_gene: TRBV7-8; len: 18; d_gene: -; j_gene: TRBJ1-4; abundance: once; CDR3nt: TGTGCCAGCAGCTTAGCCCTAGTTGGAAGTGCAACTAATGAAAAACTGTTTTTT; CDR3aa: CASSLALVGSATNEKLFF
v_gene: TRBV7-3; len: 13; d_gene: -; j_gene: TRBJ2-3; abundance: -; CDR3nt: TGTGCCAGCAGCCCCCTCGGGGCAGATACGCAGTATTTT; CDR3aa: CASSPLGADTQYF
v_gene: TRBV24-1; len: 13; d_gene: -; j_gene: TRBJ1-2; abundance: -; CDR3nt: TGTGCCACCAGTGCAGGGGTAACCTATGGCTACACCTTC; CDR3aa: CATSAGVTYGYTF
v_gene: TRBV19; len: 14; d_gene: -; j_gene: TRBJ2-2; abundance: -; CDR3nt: TGTGCCAGTAGTCTGACTGGGAGTGCCGGGGAGCTGTTTTTT; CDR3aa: CASSLTGSAGELFF
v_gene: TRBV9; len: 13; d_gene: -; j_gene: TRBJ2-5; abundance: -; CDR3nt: TGTGCCAGCAGCATAGGACTTCAAGAGACCCAGTACTTC; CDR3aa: CASSIGLQETQYF
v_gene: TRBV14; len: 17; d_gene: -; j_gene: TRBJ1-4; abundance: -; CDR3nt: TGTGCCAGCAGCCAAGTGGGCATACAGGTTCTGACCGAAAAACTGTTTTTT; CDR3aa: CASSQVGIQVLTEKLFF
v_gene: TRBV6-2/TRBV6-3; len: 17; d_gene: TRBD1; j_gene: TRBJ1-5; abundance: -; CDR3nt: TGTGCCAGCAGCCGTACCGGGACAGTCTCTGGCAATCAGCCCCAGCATTTT; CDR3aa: CASSRTGTVSGNQPQHF
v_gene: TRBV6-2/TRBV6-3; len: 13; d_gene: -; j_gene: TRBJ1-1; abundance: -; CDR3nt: TGTGCCAGCAGCCCACCGGGGAATGCTGAAGCTTTCTTT; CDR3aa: CASSPPGNAEAFF
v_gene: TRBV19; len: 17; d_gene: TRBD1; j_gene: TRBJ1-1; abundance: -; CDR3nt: TGTGCCAGTAGTCCACGGACAGGGGCGACCCATGGGACTGAAGCTTTCTTT; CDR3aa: CASSPRTGATHGTEAFF
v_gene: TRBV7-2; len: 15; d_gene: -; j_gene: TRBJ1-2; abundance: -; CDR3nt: TGTGCCAGCAGCTTAGCGACCCATCTAGGCTATGGCTACACCTTC; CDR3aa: CASSLATHLGYGYTF
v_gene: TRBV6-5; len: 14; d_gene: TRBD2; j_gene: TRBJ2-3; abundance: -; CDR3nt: TGTGCCAGCGGCGCTAGCGGGAGCACAGATACGCAGTATTTT; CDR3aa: CASGASGSTDTQYF
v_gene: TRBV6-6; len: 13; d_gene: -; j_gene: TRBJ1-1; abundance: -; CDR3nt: TGTGCCAGCAGTTACTTACAGGGAATCGAAGCTTTCTTT; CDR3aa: CASSYLQGIEAFF
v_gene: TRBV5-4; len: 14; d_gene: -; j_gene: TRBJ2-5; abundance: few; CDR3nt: TGTGCCAGCAGCTTACCGGTTTCACAAGAGACCCAGTACTTC; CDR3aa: CASSLPVSQETQYF
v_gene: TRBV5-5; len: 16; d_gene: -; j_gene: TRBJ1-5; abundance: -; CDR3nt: TGTGCCAGCAGCTTGGAAGGCAGGGTGGGTGTTCAGCCCCAGCATTTT; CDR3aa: CASSLEGRVGVQPQHF
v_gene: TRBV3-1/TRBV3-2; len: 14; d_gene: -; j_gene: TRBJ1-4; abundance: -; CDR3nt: TGTGCCAGCAGCCAAGATTTGGCAGGCGAAAAACTGTTTTTT; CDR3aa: CASSQDLAGEKLFF
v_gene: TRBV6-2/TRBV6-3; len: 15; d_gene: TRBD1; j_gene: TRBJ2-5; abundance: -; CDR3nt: TGTGCCAGCAGTTCCATCTCCGGGACAGGGGGGACCCAGTACTTC; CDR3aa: CASSSISGTGGTQYF
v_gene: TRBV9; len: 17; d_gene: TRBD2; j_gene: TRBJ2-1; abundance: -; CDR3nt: TGTGCCAGCAGTCCTTGGGAGCGGGGGGGTTCAGTGAATGAGCAGTTCTTC; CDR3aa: CASSPWERGGSVNEQFF
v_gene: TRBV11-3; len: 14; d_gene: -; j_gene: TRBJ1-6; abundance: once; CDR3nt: TGTGCCAGCAGCTTAGGACAGGAGAATTCACCCCTCCACTTT; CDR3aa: CASSLGQENSPLHF
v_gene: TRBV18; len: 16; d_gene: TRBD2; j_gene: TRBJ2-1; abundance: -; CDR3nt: TGTGCCAGCTCACTCGGGACTAGCGGGACCTACAATGAGCAGTTCTTC; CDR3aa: CASSLGTSGTYNEQFF
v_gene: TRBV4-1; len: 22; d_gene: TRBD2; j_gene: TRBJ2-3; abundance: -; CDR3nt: TGCGCCAGCAGCCGAGAGACGAGGGAACGGGGGGGCTTATTAATAAGCACAGATACGCAGTATTTT; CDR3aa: CASSRETRERGGLLISTDTQYF
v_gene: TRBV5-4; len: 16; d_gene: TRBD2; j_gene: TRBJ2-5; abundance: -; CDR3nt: TGTGCCAGCAGCCACAGCGGGAGGGGAGGTCAGGAGACCCAGTACTTC; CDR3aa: CASSHSGRGGQETQYF
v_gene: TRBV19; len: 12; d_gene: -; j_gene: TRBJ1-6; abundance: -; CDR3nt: TGTGCCAGTAGTTCCAGAAATTCACCCCTCCACTTT; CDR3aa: CASSSRNSPLHF
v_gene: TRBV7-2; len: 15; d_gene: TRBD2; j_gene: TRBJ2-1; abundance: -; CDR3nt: TGTGCCAGCAGCGTCCCGGGACTAGCGAACAATGAGCAGTTCTTC; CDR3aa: CASSVPGLANNEQFF
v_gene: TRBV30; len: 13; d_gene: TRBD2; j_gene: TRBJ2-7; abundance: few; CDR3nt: TGTGCCGGGCTAGCGGGAGGGACCTACGAGCAGTACTTC; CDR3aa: CAGLAGGTYEQYF
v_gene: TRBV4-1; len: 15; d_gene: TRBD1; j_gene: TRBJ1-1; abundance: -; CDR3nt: TGCGCCAGCAGCCAAGGACAGGGGGCCAACACTGAAGCTTTCTTT; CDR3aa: CASSQGQGANTEAFF
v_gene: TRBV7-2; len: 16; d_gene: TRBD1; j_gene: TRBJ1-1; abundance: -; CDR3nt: TGTGCCAGCAGCTTAGAGTCGGCAGGGGGACGGACTGAAGCTTTCTTT; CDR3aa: CASSLESAGGRTEAFF
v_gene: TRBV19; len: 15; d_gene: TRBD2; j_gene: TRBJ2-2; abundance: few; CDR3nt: TGTGCCAGTATGCTCCTAGCGGGGAACACCGGGGAGCTGTTTTTT; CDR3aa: CASMLLAGNTGELFF